The rows below give T cell receptor beta chains drawn from one sample of a study of early T cells in non-severe SARS-CoV-2 infection. TCRdb passed the 5' RACE reads through MiXCR, listing each CDR3 protein once. This table holds around 55,000 distinct CDR3 sequences, 6.6% found once. The sample was whole blood, taken at baseline. The receptors shown here come from an adult who was a healthcare worker with PCR-confirmed SARS-CoV-2 infection or an uninfected control (not recorded which). Each CDR3 is given with its conserved first and last residue. The order of the fields is D gene, J gene, V gene, clone size, CDR3 protein, CDR3 DNA. D genes are given only for firm matches. Size values are once, few and many counts, or a class for expanded clones, and some rows have none.

TRBD2	TRBJ2-3	TRBV6-1	.	CASRGTSGGPDTQYF	TGTGCCAGCAGGGGGACTAGCGGGGGGCCAGATACGCAGTATTTT
.	TRBJ2-3	TRBV2	.	CASTDPSTDTQYF	TGTGCCAGCACGGACCCTAGCACAGATACGCAGTATTTT
.	TRBJ1-6	TRBV28	.	CASSSLAGDNNSPLHF	TGTGCCAGCAGTTCCTTGGCAGGGGATAATAATTCACCCCTCCACTTT
TRBD2	TRBJ2-3	TRBV5-4	.	CASSGTSGGAGDTQYF	TGTGCCAGCAGCGGCACTAGCGGGGGGGCAGGGGATACGCAGTATTTT
TRBD1	TRBJ2-1	TRBV28	many	CASSLWTGGNEQFF	TGTGCCAGCAGTCTTTGGACAGGGGGCAATGAGCAGTTCTTC
.	TRBJ2-3	TRBV4-3	few	CASSQFHSTDTQYF	TGCGCCAGCAGCCAATTCCATAGCACAGATACGCAGTATTTT
.	TRBJ2-7	TRBV4-2	many	CASSQDPLSEQYF	TGTGCCAGCAGCCAAGATCCATTATCCGAGCAGTACTTC
.	TRBJ1-3	TRBV5-1	many	CASSSSDRNTIYF	TGCGCCAGCAGCTCTTCTGATAGAAACACCATATATTTT
.	TRBJ2-5	TRBV5-1	many	CASSFQQGTKRGETQYF	TGCGCCAGCAGCTTCCAACAGGGGACTAAAAGGGGAGAGACCCAGTACTTC
.	TRBJ1-1	TRBV18	many	CASSPRLLSPTEAFF	TGTGCCAGCTCACCCCGGCTCTTATCCCCCACTGAAGCTTTCTTT
.	TRBJ1-3	TRBV4-2	many	CASSQGSEGLSGNTIYF	TGTGCCAGCAGCCAAGGCTCAGAGGGCCTCTCTGGAAACACCATATATTTT
.	TRBJ2-2	TRBV29-1	.	CSTKGGAGELFF	TGCAGCACCAAGGGGGGCGCCGGGGAGCTGTTTTTT
TRBD2	TRBJ2-3	TRBV5-1	few	CASFTSGVADTQYF	TGCGCCAGCTTTACTAGCGGGGTCGCAGATACGCAGTATTTT
TRBD2	TRBJ2-1	TRBV6-5	few	CASRLAGGIGEQFF	TGTGCCAGCAGGCTAGCGGGGGGTATTGGTGAGCAGTTCTTC
.	TRBJ2-7	TRBV10-3	many	CATLGHEQYF	TGTGCCACCCTTGGCCACGAGCAGTACTTC
.	TRBJ1-2	TRBV30	few	CALRDTEDIYYGYTF	TGTGCACTCCGGGACACCGAAGACATTTACTATGGCTACACCTTC
TRBD2	TRBJ2-1	TRBV6-5	many	CASSRLAGGANNEQFF	TGTGCCAGCAGTCGACTAGCGGGGGGCGCCAACAATGAGCAGTTCTTC
TRBD1	TRBJ2-7	TRBV28	.	CASSPTGISYEQYF	TGTGCCAGCAGTCCGACAGGGATCTCCTACGAGCAGTACTTC
.	TRBJ1-3	TRBV9	.	CASSSGPGNTIYF	TGTGCCAGCAGCTCAGGTCCCGGAAACACCATATATTTT
TRBD2	TRBJ2-5	TRBV7-9	.	CASSLWTSGGETQYF	TGTGCCAGCAGCCTTTGGACTAGCGGGGGAGAGACCCAGTACTTC
.	TRBJ2-5	TRBV7-9	.	CASSQYMRQETQYF	TGTGCCAGCAGTCAATATATGCGTCAAGAGACCCAGTACTTC
TRBD1	TRBJ2-7	TRBV4-3	few	CASSQDEGDRDHYEQYF	TGCGCCAGCAGCCAAGACGAGGGGGACAGGGACCACTACGAGCAGTACTTC
TRBD2	TRBJ2-1	TRBV5-1	few	CASSLFSGTSAKYNEQFF	TGCGCCAGCAGCTTGTTCTCGGGGACTAGCGCGAAATACAATGAGCAGTTCTTC
.	TRBJ2-4	TRBV7-8	many	CASSPRRGENIQYF	TGTGCCAGCAGCCCGCGAAGAGGAGAAAACATTCAGTACTTC
.	TRBJ1-6	TRBV28	.	CASSLARPGGSPLHF	TGTGCCAGCAGTTTAGCTCGTCCCGGCGGATCACCCCTCCACTTT
.	TRBJ1-1	TRBV29-1	many	CSVEIQTNTEAFF	TGCAGCGTTGAAATTCAGACGAACACTGAAGCTTTCTTT
TRBD1	TRBJ2-6	TRBV5-5	few	CASSPDRGRDGANVLTF	TGTGCCAGCAGCCCGGACAGGGGTCGGGATGGGGCCAACGTCCTGACTTTC
TRBD1	TRBJ1-5	TRBV7-2	.	CASSERQGLNFQPQHF	TGTGCCAGCAGCGAACGACAGGGGCTAAACTTTCAGCCCCAGCATTTT